Each of the 5 T cell receptor beta chains below was sequenced from the same sample in a study of OX40 agonist ivuxolimab in advanced cancers. Assay used: immunoSEQ multiplex PCR; TCRdb lists only in-frame clones, some missing. The sample has 20,000 to 25,000 clones; approximately 87% are singletons. Sequences were derived from CD4+ or CD8+ T cells sorted from blood, sampled in a trial of the OX40 agonist ivuxolimab. The source of these receptors is an adult with an advanced solid tumor such as melanoma, head and neck, liver or kidney cancer.

This clone was seen only a few times. This chain uses TRBV27 with TRBJ2-1, with 7 nucleotides matching TRBD2. J lost 8 bases, V lost 5 bases, and 9 bases had no gene match. Germline CDR1 is MNHEY and CDR2 is SMNVEV (reference sequence). The CDR3 length is 14 residues. In DNA, the CDR3 is TGTGCCAGCAGTAAGACTAGCTCACAGTATGAGCAGTTCTTC. Protein: CASSKTSSQYEQFF.

The chain couples TRBV27 to TRBJ2-3; D is possibly TRBD2 (7 bases). The CDR3 covers 16 residues. The germline V gene has CDR1 MNHEY and CDR2 SMNVEV (reference sequence). Deletions cut 6 bases from V and 0 bases from J, with 16 bases between. The CDR3 loop reads CASRTVGGGSTDTQYF. The CDR3 DNA is TGTGCCAGCAGGACTGTTGGGGGGGGCAGCACAGATACGCAGTATTTT.

The chain is built from TRBV5-4 and TRBJ2-7, with D maybe TRBD1 (5 bases). CDR1 and CDR2 (germline): SGHNT, YYREEE (reference sequence). Trimming stripped 0 bases from V and 7 bases from J, with 17 bases between. The CDR3 sequence is 15 residues long. As DNA, the CDR3 is TGTGCCAGCAGCTTGGCCGTCACAGGCCTTAGGGAGCAGTACTTC. Its translation: CASSLAVTGLREQYF.

The chain recombines TRBV9 with TRBJ2-3, with 12 bases aligning to TRBD2. Germline loops: CDR1 SGDLS, CDR2 YYNGEE. The CDR3 is 15 residues long. V gave up 4 bases and J gave up 2 bases; unmatched junction bases: 2. CDR3 in amino acids: CASSRTSGATDTQYF. As DNA, the CDR3 is TGTGCCAGCAGCCGGACTAGCGGGGCCACAGATACGCAGTATTTT. The complete variable domain, with remaining parts taken from reference TRBV9 and TRBJ2-3, reads DSGVTQTPKHLITATGQRVTLRCSPRSGDLSVYWYQQSLDQGLQFLIQYYNGEERAKGNILERFSAQQFPDLHSELNLSSLELGDSALYFCASSRTSGATDTQYFGPGTRLTVL.

V is TRBV27 and J is TRBJ1-6; no reliable D call. Deletions cut 10 bases from V and 10 bases from J, with 14 bases between. CDR1 MNHEY and CDR2 SMNVEV come from the germline V gene (reference sequence). The CDR3 sequence is 12 residues long. The CDR3 loop is CATGPDGSPLHF. In DNA, the CDR3 is TGTGCCACCGGACCCGACGGATCACCCCTCCACTTT.